This T cell receptor (beta chain) is from a study of T cell responses to AZD1222 COVID-19 vaccine. Study-wide points: CD4 TCRs associated with vaccination spanned spike, dominating at 160-218 and 743-854. Mostly white British, mostly female donors; authors suggested clonal diversity may be underestimated.

About this clone: As yet, its antigen is unknown.

The data were produced by immunoSEQ multiplex PCR, yet TCRdb's version contains in-frame clones alone and is incomplete. The table shows tens of thousands of clones, with 70% to 90% occurring only once. Germline V gene lookup returns CDR1 MNHEY and CDR2 SMNVEV (reference sequence). The CDR3 spans 16 residues. Trimming took off 7 bases at V and 5 bases at J, with 20 bases between the two ends. V gene TRBV27 combines with J gene TRBJ1-4; D gene uncertain. The sample here was peripheral blood, taken 28 days after the second AZD1222 dose. The sequence came from an adult who received the AZD1222 COVID-19 vaccine. In DNA, the CDR3 is TGTGCCAGCACCTCTTGGACCGGGCCTGGAAATGAAAAACTGTTTTTT. This codes for CASTSWTGPGNEKLFF.